The text below deals with one TCR beta chain. The germline V gene has CDR1 DFQATT and CDR2 SNEGSKA (reference sequence). V was pared by 3 bases and J by 4 bases, with 7 bases between. This CDR3 is built from 12 residues. Data came from immunoSEQ multiplex PCR; TCRdb stores just in-frame clones and leaves some out. Seen here are about 150,000 clones, about nine tenths observed once, and the top ten hold approximately 4.3%. The sample originates from a study of blood T cell repertoires in COVID-19. Material for sequencing was PBMCs or T cells enriched from blood (not recorded which). The source of this sequence is a woman aged 40 to 55 who had been exposed to COVID-19. The chain couples TRBV20-1 to TRBJ1-5; no firm D call. The CDR3 here is CSASSGNQPQHF. CDR3 sequence (DNA): TGCAGTGCTAGTTCCGGGAATCAGCCCCAGCATTTT.